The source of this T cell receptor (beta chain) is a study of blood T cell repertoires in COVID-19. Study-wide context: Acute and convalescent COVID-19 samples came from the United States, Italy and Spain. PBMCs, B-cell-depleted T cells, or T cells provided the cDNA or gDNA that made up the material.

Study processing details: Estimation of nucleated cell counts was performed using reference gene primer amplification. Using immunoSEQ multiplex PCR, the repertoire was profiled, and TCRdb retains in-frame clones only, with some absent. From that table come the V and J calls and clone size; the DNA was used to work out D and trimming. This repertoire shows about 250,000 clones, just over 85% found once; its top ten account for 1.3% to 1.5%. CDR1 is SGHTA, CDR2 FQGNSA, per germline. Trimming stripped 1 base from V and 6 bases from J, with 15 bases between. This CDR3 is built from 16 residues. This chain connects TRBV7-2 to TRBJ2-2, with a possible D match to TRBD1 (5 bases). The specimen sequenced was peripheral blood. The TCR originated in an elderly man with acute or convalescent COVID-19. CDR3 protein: CASSLGPGPIAGELFF. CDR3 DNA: TGTGCCAGCAGCTTAGGTCCAGGGCCGATAGCCGGGGAGCTGTTTTTT.